This is a list of T cell receptor beta chains from one sample in a study of cytomegalovirus exposure and HLA in healthy donors. Produced via immunoSEQ multiplex PCR; TCRdb's table is partial and in-frame only. The table records approximately 170,000 clones, around 78% of them present only once. Specimen: PBMCs. Source of these receptors: a woman aged 40 to 49 in good health and CMV-seronegative. Both conserved end residues are part of each CDR3. The D gene is left open where the match is weak. Expanded clones are given a class, and other clones once, few, many or no size at all.

clone size	J gene	D gene	V gene	CDR3 DNA	CDR3 protein
-	TRBJ2-7	TRBD2	TRBV27	TGTGCCAGCACGCCGGGGGGAATCGGCTCCTACGAGCAGTACTTC	CASTPGGIGSYEQYF
-	TRBJ1-1	-	TRBV30	TGTGCCTGGAGTGAGCAGAACACTGAAGCTTTCTTT	CAWSEQNTEAFF
-	TRBJ2-1	TRBD1	TRBV6-5	TGTGCCAGCAGGCCCGGGACAGGGAGTGGCAGTGAGCAGTTCTTC	CASRPGTGSGSEQFF
few	TRBJ2-3	TRBD1	TRBV19	TGTGCCAGTAGTATTAGGGACGGCAGGGACAGTACCCCCACAGATACGCAGTATTTT	CASSIRDGRDSTPTDTQYF
-	TRBJ2-7	TRBD2	TRBV15	TGTGCCACCAGCTGGCGACTAGCGGGAGAAACGTACGAGCAGTACTTC	CATSWRLAGETYEQYF
-	TRBJ2-2	TRBD1	TRBV4-2	TGTGCCAGCAGCCAAGTAGGCAGGGGGCGTACCGGGGAGCTGTTTTTT	CASSQVGRGRTGELFF
-	TRBJ2-1	TRBD2	TRBV7-8	TGTGCCAGCAGCACCGATGGGCTAGCGGGAGGTCGGGCCAGCAATGAGCAGTTCTTC	CASSTDGLAGGRASNEQFF
-	TRBJ2-5	TRBD2	TRBV5-4	TGTGCCAGCAGCTTGAGCGGGAGGGCCGAAGAGACCCAGTACTTC	CASSLSGRAEETQYF
-	TRBJ1-2	-	TRBV28	TGTGCCAGCAGTCTAGGTGCTATTCGGGGCTACACCTTC	CASSLGAIRGYTF
-	TRBJ2-2	TRBD2	TRBV10-3	TGTGCCATCAGTGAGTCGCGGGGGGGTAACACCGGGGAGCTGTTTTTT	CAISESRGGNTGELFF
-	TRBJ2-2	-	TRBV27	TGTGCCAGCAGTTTATCCAGGAACACCGGGGAGCTGTTTTTT	CASSLSRNTGELFF